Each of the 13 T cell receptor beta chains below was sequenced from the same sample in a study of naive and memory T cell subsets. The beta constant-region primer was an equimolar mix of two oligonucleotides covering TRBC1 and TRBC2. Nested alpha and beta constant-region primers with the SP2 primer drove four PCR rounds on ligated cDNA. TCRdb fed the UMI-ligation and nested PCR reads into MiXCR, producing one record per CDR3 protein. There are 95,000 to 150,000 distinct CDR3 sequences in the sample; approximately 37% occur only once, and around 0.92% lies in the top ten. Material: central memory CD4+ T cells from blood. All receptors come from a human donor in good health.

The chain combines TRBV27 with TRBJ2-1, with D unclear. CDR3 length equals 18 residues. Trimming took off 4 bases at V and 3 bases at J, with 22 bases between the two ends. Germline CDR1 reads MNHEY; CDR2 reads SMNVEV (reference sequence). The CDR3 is CASSYAISPLGYYNEQFF. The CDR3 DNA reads TGTGCCAGCAGTTACGCCATTAGCCCGCTGGGTTACTACAATGAGCAGTTCTTC.

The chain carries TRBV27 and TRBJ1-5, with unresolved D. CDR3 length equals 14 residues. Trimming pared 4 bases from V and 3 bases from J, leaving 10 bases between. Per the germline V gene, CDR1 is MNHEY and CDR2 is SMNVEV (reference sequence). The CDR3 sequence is CASSSQSNNQPQHF. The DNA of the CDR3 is TGTGCCAGCAGTTCCCAAAGCAACAATCAGCCCCAGCATTTT.

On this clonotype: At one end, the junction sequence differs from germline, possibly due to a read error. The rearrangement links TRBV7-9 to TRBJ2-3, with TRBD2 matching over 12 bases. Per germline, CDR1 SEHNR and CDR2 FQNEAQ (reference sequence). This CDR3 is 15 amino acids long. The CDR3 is CVSSFEGLAGDTQYF. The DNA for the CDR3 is TGTGTCAGCAGCTTTGAGGGACTAGCGGGAGATACGCAGTATTTT.

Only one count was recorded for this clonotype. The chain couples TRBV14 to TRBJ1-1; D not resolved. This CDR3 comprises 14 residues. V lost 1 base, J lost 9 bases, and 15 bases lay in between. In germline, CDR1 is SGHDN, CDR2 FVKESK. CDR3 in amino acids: CASSQAVGPNKAFF. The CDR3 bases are TGTGCCAGCAGCCAAGCAGTCGGGCCTAACAAAGCTTTCTTT.

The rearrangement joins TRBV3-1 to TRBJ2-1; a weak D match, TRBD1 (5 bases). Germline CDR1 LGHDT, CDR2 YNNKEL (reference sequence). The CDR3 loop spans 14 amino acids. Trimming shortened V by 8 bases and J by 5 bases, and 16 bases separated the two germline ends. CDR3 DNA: TGTGCCAGCGAGGATGCGAAGACAGACAATGAGCAGTTCTTC. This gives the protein CASEDAKTDNEQFF.

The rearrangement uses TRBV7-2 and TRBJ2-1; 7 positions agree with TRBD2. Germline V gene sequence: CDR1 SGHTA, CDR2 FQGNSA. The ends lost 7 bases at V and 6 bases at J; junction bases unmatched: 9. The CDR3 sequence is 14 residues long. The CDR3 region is CASNPVRTSNEQFF. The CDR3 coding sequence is TGTGCCAGCAACCCCGTCCGGACTAGCAATGAGCAGTTCTTC.

The CDR3 reads CASRFLGGELFF. CDR3 DNA sequence: TGTGCCAGCAGATTTCTGGGGGGGGAGCTGTTTTTT. V is TRBV6-6 and J is TRBJ2-2; D ambiguous. This CDR3 is built from 12 residues. Trimming shortened V by 6 bases and J by 8 bases, and 10 bases separated the two germline ends. Germline V lookup: CDR1 MNHNY, CDR2 SVGAGI (reference sequence).

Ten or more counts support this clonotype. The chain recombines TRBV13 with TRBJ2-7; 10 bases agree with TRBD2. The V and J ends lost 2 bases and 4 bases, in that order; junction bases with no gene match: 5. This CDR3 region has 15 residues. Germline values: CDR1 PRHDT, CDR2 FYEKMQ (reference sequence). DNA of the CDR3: TGTGCCAGCAGCTTATCGGCTAGCGGGAGATACGAGCAGTACTTC. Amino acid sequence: CASSLSASGRYEQYF.

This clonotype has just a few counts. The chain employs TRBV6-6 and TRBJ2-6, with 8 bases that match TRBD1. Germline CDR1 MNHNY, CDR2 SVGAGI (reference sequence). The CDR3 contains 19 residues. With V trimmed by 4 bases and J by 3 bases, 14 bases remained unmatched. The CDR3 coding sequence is TGTGCCAGCAGTTCCTCACTTGGACAGGGCAGGAGTGGGGCCAACGTCCTGACTTTC. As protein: CASSSSLGQGRSGANVLTF.

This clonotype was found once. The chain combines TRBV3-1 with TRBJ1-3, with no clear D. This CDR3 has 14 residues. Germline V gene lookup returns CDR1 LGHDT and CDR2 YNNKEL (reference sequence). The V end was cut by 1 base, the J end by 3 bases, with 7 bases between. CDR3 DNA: TGTGCCAGCAGCCAAGGGGGATTTGGAAACACCATATATTTT. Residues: CASSQGGFGNTIYF.

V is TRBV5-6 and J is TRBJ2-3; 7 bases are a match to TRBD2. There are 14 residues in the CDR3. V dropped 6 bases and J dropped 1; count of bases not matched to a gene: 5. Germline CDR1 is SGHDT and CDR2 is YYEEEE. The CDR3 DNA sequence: TGTGCCAGCATAGGACTAGTGGGCACAGATACGCAGTATTTT. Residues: CASIGLVGTDTQYF. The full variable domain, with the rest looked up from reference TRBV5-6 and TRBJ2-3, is DAGVTQSPTHLIKTRGQQVTLRCSPKSGHDTVSWYQQALGQGPQFIFQYYEEEERQRGNFPDRFSGHQFPNYSSELNVNALLLGDSALYLCASIGLVGTDTQYFGPGTRLTVL.

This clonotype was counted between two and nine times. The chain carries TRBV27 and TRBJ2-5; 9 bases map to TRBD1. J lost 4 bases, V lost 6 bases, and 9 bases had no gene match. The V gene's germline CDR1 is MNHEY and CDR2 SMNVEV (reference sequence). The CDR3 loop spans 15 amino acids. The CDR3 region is CASSRDRGWGETQYF. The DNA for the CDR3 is TGTGCCAGCAGCCGAGACAGGGGGTGGGGAGAGACCCAGTACTTC.

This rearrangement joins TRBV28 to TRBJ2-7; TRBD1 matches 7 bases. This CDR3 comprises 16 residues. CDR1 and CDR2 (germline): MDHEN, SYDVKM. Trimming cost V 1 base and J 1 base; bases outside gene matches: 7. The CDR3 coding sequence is TGTGCCAGCAGTTTATTACAGGGGTCTACGTCCTACGAGCAGTACTTC. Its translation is CASSLLQGSTSYEQYF.